This T cell receptor beta chain appears in the sequencing data of a study of blood T cell repertoires in COVID-19. In the study overall: The United States, Italy and Spain provided the acute and convalescent COVID-19 samples. The analysed material was cDNA or gDNA that came from T cells, B-cell-depleted T cells, or PBMCs.

In the original analysis: For nucleated cells, counts were estimated from reference gene primer amplification. Profiled with immunoSEQ multiplex PCR; TCRdb holds only in-frame clones, not every one. V and J calls and clone size are given by that table; D and trimming were obtained from the DNA. The sample has about 48,000 clones; approximately 85% are singletons. The CDR3 covers 16 residues. Trimming took 5 bases from V and 2 from J, leaving 17 bases between them. CDR1 and CDR2 from the germline V gene are SGHNT and YYREEE (reference sequence). Material: peripheral blood. The receptor's source is a human donor in a cohort sampled during active COVID-19. The donor label of this sample is uncertain. The V and J genes are TRBV5-4 and TRBJ2-1, with D tentatively TRBD1 (5 bases). In nucleotides, the CDR3 is TGTGCCAGCAGTCCCGACAGACGTAATACCTACAATGAGCAGTTCTTC. Its protein product is CASSPDRRNTYNEQFF.